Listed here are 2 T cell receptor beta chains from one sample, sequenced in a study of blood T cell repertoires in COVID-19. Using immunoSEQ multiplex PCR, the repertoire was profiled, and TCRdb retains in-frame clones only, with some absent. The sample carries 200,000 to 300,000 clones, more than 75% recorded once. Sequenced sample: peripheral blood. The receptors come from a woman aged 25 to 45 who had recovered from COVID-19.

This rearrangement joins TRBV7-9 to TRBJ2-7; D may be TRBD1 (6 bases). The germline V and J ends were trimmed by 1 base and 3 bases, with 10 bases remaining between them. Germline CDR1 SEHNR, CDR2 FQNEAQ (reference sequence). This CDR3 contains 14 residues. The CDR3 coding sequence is TGTGCCAGCAGCTTAGGACAGGCGAGCTACGAGCAGTACTTC. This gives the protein CASSLGQASYEQYF.

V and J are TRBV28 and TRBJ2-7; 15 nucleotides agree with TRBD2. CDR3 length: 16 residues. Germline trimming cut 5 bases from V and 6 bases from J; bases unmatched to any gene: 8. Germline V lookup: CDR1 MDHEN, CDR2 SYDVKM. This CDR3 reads CASSAPGLAGGGEQYF. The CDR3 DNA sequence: TGTGCCAGCAGTGCTCCCGGACTAGCGGGGGGGGGCGAGCAGTACTTC.